Presented here are 17 T cell receptor beta chains from one specimen sequenced in a study of blood T cell repertoires in COVID-19. The assay was immunoSEQ multiplex PCR, and TCRdb's table has in-frame clones only and misses some. The repertoire holds approximately 300,000 clones, with 85% as singletons. Sequencing input: PBMCs or T cells enriched from blood (not recorded which). The receptors come from a woman aged 25-40 years who had been exposed to COVID-19.

The chain carries TRBV6-1 and TRBJ1-2; 9 nucleotides match TRBD1. Looked up from germline, CDR1 is MNHNS and CDR2 is SASEGT. The CDR3 consists of 15 residues. J was trimmed by 7 bases and V by 2 bases; bases with no gene match: 8. CDR3 coding DNA: TGTGCCAGCAGTGAATCAGGCACAGGGGGCGGTGGCTACACCTTC. It encodes CASSESGTGGGGYTF.

The chain is built from TRBV9 and TRBJ2-3, with D maybe TRBD2 (5 bases). V dropped 4 bases and J dropped 2 bases, with 11 bases sitting between them. Germline V gene lookup returns CDR1 SGDLS and CDR2 YYNGEE. CDR3 length: 14 amino acids. The CDR3 DNA reads TGTGCCAGCAGCCCCGAGCGGTTCACAGATACGCAGTATTTT. Encoded protein: CASSPERFTDTQYF.

The genes are TRBV9 and TRBJ1-2; D unclear. The V gene lost 0 bases and the J gene lost 8 bases, with 11 bases spanning the gap. This CDR3 region has 13 residues. Germline CDR1 SGDLS, CDR2 YYNGEE. The CDR3 DNA reads TGTGCCAGCAGCGTAGGGCTAGACCCCGGCTACACCTTC. Its protein is CASSVGLDPGYTF.

The chain uses TRBV5-1 and TRBJ1-5, with a weak D call TRBD1 (5 bases). V gave up 0 bases and J gave up 5 bases, with 12 bases separating them. Germline loops: CDR1 SGHRS, CDR2 YFSETQ. The CDR3 length is 15 residues. The CDR3 is CASSLGQGMDQPQHF. The CDR3 DNA sequence: TGCGCCAGCAGCTTGGGGCAGGGAATGGATCAGCCCCAGCATTTT.

The V call is TRBV19, the J call TRBJ1-5, with 9 bases matching TRBD1. There are 16 residues in the CDR3. Germline V lookup: CDR1 LNHDA, CDR2 SQIVND (reference sequence). V lost 5 bases, J lost 3 bases, and 8 bases stayed unmatched. In DNA form, the CDR3 reads TGTGCCAGTAGTCTGGGAGGACAGGGGTACAATCAGCCCCAGCATTTT. Its protein is CASSLGGQGYNQPQHF. The full variable domain, completed using reference TRBV19 and TRBJ1-5, is DGGITQSPKYLFRKEGQNVTLSCEQNLNHDAMYWYRQDPGQGLRLIYYSQIVNDFQKGDIAEGYSVSREKKESFPLTVTSAQKNPTAFYLCASSLGGQGYNQPQHFGDGTRLSIL.

The rearrangement uses TRBV24-1 and TRBJ1-2; tentatively, D is TRBD1 (5 bases). Germline V gene sequence: CDR1 KGHDR, CDR2 SFDVKD. The V and J ends lost 2 bases and 3 bases respectively, with 9 bases between them. The CDR3 spans 14 residues. CDR3 in amino acids: CATSDYSRDYGYTF. The CDR3 bases are TGTGCCACCAGTGATTACTCCAGGGACTATGGCTACACCTTC.

The V gene is TRBV27, the J gene TRBJ2-4; TRBD2 matches 7 bases. Germline V gene lookup returns CDR1 MNHEY and CDR2 SMNVEV (reference sequence). The CDR3 length is 15 residues. V lost 8 bases and J lost 2; bases outside the gene matches: 9. CDR3: CASRLAPSPKNIQYF. DNA of the CDR3: TGTGCCAGCCGACTAGCTCCCTCACCCAAAAACATTCAGTACTTC.

J is TRBJ2-3 and V is TRBV7-9; TRBD2 matches at 7 bases. Trimming took 5 bases from V and 0 from J; bases not matched to a gene: 5. The CDR3 runs to 15 residues. Germline CDR1 and CDR2: SEHNR and FQNEAQ (reference sequence). This CDR3 is CASSTREESTDTQYF. The CDR3 DNA reads TGTGCCAGCAGCACACGGGAGGAGAGCACAGATACGCAGTATTTT.

The rearrangement joins TRBV6-2 or TRBV6-3 to TRBJ2-1; D possibly corresponds to TRBD1 (6 bases). Germline V gene data show CDR1 as MNHEY and CDR2 as SVGEGT. The CDR3 loop spans 11 amino acids. V was shortened by 6 bases and J by 10 bases, with 10 bases between the two germline ends. The CDR3 reads CASSLGGEQFF. The CDR3 DNA is TGTGCCAGCAGCTTAGGGGGAGAGCAGTTCTTC.

The chain couples TRBV9 to TRBJ1-2; weak D call: TRBD1 (6 bases). Trimming shortened V by 0 bases and J by 10 bases, and 10 bases separated the two germline ends. The germline V gene encodes CDR1 SGDLS and CDR2 YYNGEE. This CDR3 region has 12 residues. Here the CDR3 reads CASSVEAGAYTF. In DNA form, the CDR3 reads TGTGCCAGCAGCGTAGAAGCAGGGGCCTACACCTTC.

The rearrangement links TRBV14 to TRBJ2-3; 8 nucleotides align to TRBD2. V gave up 0 bases and J gave up 7 bases; unmatched junction bases: 6. The CDR3 has 15 amino acids. Germline CDR1 reads SGHDN; CDR2 reads FVKESK. CDR3 sequence (DNA): TGTGCCAGCAGCCAAGATTCGCAGCGGGGGTATACGCAGTATTTT. Encoded protein: CASSQDSQRGYTQYF.

The gene calls are TRBV30 and TRBJ1-2; D perhaps matches TRBD1 (5 bases). Trimming removed 2 bases from V and 1 base from J, with 5 bases in between. This CDR3 is built from 12 residues. The germline V gene has CDR1 GTSNPN and CDR2 SVGIG (reference sequence). The CDR3 DNA sequence: TGTGCCTGGAGTCAGGGTAACTATGGCTACACCTTC. Amino acids: CAWSQGNYGYTF.

The chain joins TRBV4-3 to TRBJ1-2, with D possibly TRBD1 on 5 matching bases. The CDR3 sequence is 15 residues long. V lost 0 bases and J lost 0, with 8 bases in between. The V gene's germline CDR1 is LGHNA and CDR2 YSLEER. The CDR3 region is CASSQDGGANYGYTF. CDR3 bases: TGCGCCAGCAGCCAAGATGGAGGGGCTAACTATGGCTACACCTTC.

This CDR3 is CASSSRTGRGRNTEAFF. CDR3 bases: TGTGCCAGCAGCTCTAGGACAGGGAGGGGTCGAAACACTGAAGCTTTCTTT. V gene TRBV7-2 combines with J gene TRBJ1-1; 8 bases align to TRBD1. This CDR3 is 17 amino acids long. V dropped 4 bases and J dropped 2; count of bases not matched to a gene: 12. CDR1 is SGHTA, CDR2 FQGNSA, per germline.

This chain joins TRBV20-1 and TRBJ1-1; possible D gene TRBD1, 5 bases. This CDR3 has 11 amino acids. V was cut by 6 bases and J by 10 bases, with 15 bases left in between. Germline V gene data show CDR1 as DFQATT and CDR2 as SNEGSKA (reference sequence). In nucleotides, the CDR3 is TGCAGTGCGGTGCGGGGGGGGTTAGCTTTCTTT. It specifies CSAVRGGLAFF.

The rearrangement links TRBV28 to TRBJ2-5; D not resolved. The germline V gene encodes CDR1 MDHEN and CDR2 SYDVKM. V was pared by 7 bases and J by 7 bases, with 16 bases between. This CDR3 has 13 residues. CDR3 region: CASTPLTIGTQYF. For the CDR3, the DNA is TGTGCCAGCACCCCTTTAACCATCGGGACCCAGTACTTC.

The rearrangement joins TRBV28 to TRBJ1-2; 7 bases fit TRBD1. In germline, CDR1 is MDHEN, CDR2 SYDVKM. V was clipped by 4 bases and J by 5 bases; unmatched bases: 7. This CDR3 is built from 14 residues. This chain's CDR3 is CASSSTPRGYGYTF. The CDR3 nucleotides read TGTGCCAGCAGTTCCACACCCAGGGGGTATGGCTACACCTTC.